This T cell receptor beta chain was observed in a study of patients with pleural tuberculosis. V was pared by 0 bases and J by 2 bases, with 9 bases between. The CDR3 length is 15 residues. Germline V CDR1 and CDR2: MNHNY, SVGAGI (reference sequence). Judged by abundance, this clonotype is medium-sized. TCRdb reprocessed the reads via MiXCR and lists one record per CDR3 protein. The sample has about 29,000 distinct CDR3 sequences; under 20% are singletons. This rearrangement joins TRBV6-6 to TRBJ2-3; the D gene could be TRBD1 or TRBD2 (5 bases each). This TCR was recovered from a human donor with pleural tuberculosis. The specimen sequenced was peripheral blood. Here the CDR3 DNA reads TGTGCCAGCAGTTACTCGAACGGGGCCACAGATACGCAGTATTTT. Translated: CASSYSNGATDTQYF.